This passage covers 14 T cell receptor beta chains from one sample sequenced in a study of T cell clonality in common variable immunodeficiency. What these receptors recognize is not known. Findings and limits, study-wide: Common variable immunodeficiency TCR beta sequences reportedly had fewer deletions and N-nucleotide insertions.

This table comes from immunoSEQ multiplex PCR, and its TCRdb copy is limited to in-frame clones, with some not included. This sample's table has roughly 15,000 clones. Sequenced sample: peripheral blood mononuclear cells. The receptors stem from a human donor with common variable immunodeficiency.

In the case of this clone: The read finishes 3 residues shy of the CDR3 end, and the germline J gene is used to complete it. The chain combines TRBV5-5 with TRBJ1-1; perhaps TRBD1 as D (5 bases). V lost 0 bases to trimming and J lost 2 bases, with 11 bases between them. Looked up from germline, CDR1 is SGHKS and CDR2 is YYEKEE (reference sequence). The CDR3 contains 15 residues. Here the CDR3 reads CASSLVSGINTEAFF. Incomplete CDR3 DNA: TGTGCCAGCAGCTTGGTCTCAGGGATCAACACTGAA.

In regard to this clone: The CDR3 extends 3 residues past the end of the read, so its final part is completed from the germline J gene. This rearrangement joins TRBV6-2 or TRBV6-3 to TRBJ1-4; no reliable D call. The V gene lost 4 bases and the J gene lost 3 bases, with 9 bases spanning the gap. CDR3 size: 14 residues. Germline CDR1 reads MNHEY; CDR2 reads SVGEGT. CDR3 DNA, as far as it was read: TGTGCCAGCAGTTTTGTCAGGTCTAATGAAAAA. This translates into CASSFVRSNEK. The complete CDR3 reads CASSFVRSNEKLFF.

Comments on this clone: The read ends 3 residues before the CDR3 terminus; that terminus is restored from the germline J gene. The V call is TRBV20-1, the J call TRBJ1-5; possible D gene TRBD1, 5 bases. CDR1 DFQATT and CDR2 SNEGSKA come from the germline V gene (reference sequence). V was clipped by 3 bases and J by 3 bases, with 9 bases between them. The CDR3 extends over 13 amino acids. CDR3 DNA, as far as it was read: TGCAGTGCTAGTAGAGGGGACAATCAGCCC. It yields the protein CSASRGDNQP. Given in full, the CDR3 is CSASRGDNQPQHF.

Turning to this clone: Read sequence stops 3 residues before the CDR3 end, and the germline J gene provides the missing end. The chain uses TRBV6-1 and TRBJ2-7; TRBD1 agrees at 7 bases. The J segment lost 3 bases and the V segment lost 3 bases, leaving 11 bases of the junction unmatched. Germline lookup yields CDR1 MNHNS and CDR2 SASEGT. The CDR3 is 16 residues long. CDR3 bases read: TGTGCCAGCAGTGATCAAGGGGGCAGGTCCATCTACGAG. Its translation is CASSDQGGRSIYE. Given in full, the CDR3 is CASSDQGGRSIYEQYF.

The DNA read from the CDR3 is TGTGCCTGGGGACTAGCGGGGGGATCCACAGATACG. Its protein product is CAWGLAGGSTDT. The entire CDR3 protein reads CAWGLAGGSTDTQYF. The chain carries TRBV30 and TRBJ2-3; TRBD2 matches at 14 bases. The read is 3 residues too short to cover the CDR3 end, so that end is filled in from the germline J gene. Germline-derived CDR1 and CDR2 are GTSNPN and SVGIG (reference sequence). The CDR3 contains 15 residues. V shed 5 bases, J shed 2 bases, and the junction held 3 bases outside the gene matches.

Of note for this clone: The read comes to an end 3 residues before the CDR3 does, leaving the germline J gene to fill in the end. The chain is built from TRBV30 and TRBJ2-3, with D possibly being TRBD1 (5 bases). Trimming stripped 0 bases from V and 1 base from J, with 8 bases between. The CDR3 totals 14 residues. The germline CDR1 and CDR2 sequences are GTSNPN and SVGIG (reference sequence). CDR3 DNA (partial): TGTGCCTGGAGTGTACAGGCGCGCACAGATACG. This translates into CAWSVQARTDT. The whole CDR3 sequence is CAWSVQARTDTQYF.

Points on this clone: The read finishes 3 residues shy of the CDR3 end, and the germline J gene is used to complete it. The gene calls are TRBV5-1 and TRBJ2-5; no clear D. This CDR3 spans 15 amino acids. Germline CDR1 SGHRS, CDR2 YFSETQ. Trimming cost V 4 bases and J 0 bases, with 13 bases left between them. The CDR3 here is CASSSTPRNQETQYF. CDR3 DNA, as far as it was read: TGCGCCAGCAGCAGCACTCCCAGGAACCAAGAGACC. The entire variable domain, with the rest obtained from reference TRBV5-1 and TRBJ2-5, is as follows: KAGVTQTPRYLIKTRGQQVTLSCSPISGHRSVSWYQQTPGQGLQFLFEYFSETQRNKGNFPGRFSGRQFSNSRSEMNVSTLELGDSALYLCASSSTPRNQETQYFGPGTRLLVL.

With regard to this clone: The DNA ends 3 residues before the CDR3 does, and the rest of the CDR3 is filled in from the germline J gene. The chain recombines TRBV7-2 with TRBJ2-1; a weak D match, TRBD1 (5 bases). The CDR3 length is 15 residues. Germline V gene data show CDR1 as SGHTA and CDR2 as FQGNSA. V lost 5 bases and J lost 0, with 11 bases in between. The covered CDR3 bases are TGTGCCAGCAGCAAGACAGATTTCTCCTACAATGAG. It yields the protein CASSKTDFSYNE. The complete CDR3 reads CASSKTDFSYNEQFF. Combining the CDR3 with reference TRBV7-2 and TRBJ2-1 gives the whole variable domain GAGVSQSPSNKVTEKGKDVELRCDPISGHTALYWYRQSLGQGLEFLIYFQGNSAPDKSGLPSDRFSAERTGGSVSTLTIQRTQQEDSAVYLCASSKTDFSYNEQFFGPGTRLTVL.

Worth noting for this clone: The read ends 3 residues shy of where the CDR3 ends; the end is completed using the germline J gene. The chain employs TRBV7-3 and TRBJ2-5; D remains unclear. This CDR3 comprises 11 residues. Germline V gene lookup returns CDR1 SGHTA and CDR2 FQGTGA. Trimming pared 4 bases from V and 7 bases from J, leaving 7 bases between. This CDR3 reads CASSSGGTQYF. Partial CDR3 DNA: TGTGCCAGCAGCTCTGGCGGGACC.

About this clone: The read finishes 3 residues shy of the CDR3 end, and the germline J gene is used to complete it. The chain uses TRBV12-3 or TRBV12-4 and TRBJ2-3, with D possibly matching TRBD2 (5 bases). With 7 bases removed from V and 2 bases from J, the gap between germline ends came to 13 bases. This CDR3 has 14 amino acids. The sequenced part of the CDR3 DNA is TGTGCCAGCAAGCTGCGGGTAACCACAGATACG. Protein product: CASKLRVTTDT. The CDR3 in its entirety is CASKLRVTTDTQYF.

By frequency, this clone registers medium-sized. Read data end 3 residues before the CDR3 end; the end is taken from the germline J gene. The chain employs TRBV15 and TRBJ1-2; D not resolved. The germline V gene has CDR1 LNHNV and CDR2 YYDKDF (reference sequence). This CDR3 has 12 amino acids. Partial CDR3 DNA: TGTGCCACCAGCAGAGCGTCCACCGGG. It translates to CATSRASTG. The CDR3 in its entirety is CATSRASTGYTF.

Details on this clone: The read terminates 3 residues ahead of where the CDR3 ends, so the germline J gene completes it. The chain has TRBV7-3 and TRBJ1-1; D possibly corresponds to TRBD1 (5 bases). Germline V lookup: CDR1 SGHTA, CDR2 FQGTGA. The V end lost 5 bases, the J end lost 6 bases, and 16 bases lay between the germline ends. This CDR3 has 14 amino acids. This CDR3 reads CASSPDSESAEAFF. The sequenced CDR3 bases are TGTGCCAGCAGCCCCGACAGCGAAAGCGCTGAA.

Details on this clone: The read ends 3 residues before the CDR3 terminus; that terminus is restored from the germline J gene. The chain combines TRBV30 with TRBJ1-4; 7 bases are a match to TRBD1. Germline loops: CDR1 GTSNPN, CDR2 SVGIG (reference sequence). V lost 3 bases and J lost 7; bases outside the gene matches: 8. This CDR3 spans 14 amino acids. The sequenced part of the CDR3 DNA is TGTGCCTGGAGCCCGACAGGGTTGCGTGAAAAA. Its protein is CAWSPTGLREK. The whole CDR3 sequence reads CAWSPTGLREKLFF.

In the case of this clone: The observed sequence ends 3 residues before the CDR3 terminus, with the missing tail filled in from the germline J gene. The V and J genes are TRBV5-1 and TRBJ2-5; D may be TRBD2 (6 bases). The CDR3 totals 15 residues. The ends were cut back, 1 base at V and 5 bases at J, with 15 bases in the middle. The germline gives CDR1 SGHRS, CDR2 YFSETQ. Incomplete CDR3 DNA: TGCGCCAGCAGCTTGACGGCGGGACTGAGGGAGACC. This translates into CASSLTAGLRET. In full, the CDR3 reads CASSLTAGLRETQYF.